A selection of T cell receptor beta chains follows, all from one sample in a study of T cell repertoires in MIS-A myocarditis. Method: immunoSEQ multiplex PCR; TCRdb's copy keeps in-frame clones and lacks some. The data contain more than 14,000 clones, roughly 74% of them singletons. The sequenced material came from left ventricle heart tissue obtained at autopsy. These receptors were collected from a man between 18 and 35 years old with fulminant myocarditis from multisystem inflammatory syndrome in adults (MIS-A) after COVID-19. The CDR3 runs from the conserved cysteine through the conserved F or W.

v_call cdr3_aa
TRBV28 CASNRAQGAVNTEAFF
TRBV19 CASKAGGPDTQYF
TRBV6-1 CASSEGLAGVSAQFF
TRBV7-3 CASSLAGSGSEAFF
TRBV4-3 CASSQHPGREQFF
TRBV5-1 CASSATWGRGYGYTF
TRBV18 CASSHTGDSGNTIYF
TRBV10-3 CAISLRGTGELFF
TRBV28 CASSSRVTYNSPLHF
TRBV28 CASGMTGESPLHF
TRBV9 CASSVANNEQFF
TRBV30 CAWGSPTNTGELFF
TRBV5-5 CASSIDPGRRAETQYF
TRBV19 CASSIRSTEEAFF
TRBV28 CASSFRGGYTF
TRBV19 CASSVQKNTEAFF
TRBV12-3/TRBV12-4 CASSSPSVTFF
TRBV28 CASSPGAWGLAIQETQYF
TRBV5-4 CASSRGSDSNNEQFF
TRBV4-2 CASSQVRESTDTQYF
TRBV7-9 CASSSGDEETQYF
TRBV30 CAWSIAYEQYF
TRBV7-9 CASSLGQGAGYSPLHF
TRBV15 CATSRFLAGGDEQFF
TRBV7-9 CASSLDRGHGYTF
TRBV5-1 CASGQPNYNEQFF
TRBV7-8 CASSNYRGGGRQHF
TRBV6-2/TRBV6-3 CASSYGRDTNEKLFF
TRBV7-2 CASSPGSWGDTQYF
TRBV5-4 CASSAPLGGPATQYF
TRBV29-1 CSVAGQLNTEAFF
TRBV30 CAWETGTGGGYTF
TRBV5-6 CASSFSGVYYGYTF
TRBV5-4 CASSLKSSRETQYF